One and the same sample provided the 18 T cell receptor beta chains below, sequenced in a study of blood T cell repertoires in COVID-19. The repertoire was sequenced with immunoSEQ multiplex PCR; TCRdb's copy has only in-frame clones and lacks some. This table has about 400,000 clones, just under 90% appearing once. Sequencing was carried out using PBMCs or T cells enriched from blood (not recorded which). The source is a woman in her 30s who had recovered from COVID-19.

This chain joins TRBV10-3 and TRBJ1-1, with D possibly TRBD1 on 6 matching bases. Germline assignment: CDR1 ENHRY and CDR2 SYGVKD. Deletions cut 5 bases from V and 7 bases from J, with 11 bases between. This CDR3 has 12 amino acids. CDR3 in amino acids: CAISSTGIEAFF. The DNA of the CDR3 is TGTGCCATCAGTTCCACAGGGATTGAAGCTTTCTTT.

The DNA of the CDR3 is TGTGCCAGCAGCCAGTATACTAGCGGGAGGGGGAGGAGTTTTGAGCAGTTCTTC. Amino acid sequence: CASSQYTSGRGRSFEQFF. The chain joins TRBV3-1 (or the pseudogene TRBV3-2) to TRBJ2-1; 13 bases agree with TRBD2. CDR3 length: 18 residues. Germline V gene data show CDR1 as LGHDT and CDR2 as YNNKEL (reference sequence). With V trimmed by 3 bases and J by 9 bases, 14 bases remained unmatched.

The CDR3 DNA follows: TGCGCCAGCAGCCCTAGGAGCGACGACTACGAGCAGTACTTC. Its protein product is CASSPRSDDYEQYF. V and J are TRBV23-1 and TRBJ2-7, with D hard to call. TRBV23-1 is treated as an ORF (open reading frame) with a function not yet certain. V gave up 6 bases and J gave up 3 bases, with 15 bases separating them. The CDR3 consists of 14 residues.

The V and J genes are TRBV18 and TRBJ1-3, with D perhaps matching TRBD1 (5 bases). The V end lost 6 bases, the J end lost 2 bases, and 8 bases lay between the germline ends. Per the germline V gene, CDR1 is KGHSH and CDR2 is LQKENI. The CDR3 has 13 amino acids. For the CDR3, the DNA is TGTGCCAGCTCCGGACAAACTGGAAACACCATATATTTT. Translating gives CASSGQTGNTIYF.

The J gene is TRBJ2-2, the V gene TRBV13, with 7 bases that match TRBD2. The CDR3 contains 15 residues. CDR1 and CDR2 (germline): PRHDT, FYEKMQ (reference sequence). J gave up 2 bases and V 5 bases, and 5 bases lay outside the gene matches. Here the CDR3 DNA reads TGTGCCAGCAGCCCCCGGGACTACAACACCGGGGAGCTGTTTTTT. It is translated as CASSPRDYNTGELFF. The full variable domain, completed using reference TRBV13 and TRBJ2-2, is AAGVIQSPRHLIKEKRETATLKCYPIPRHDTVYWYQQGPGQDPQFLISFYEKMQSDKGSIPDRFSAQQFSDYHSELNMSSLELGDSALYFCASSPRDYNTGELFFGEGSRLTVL.

For the CDR3, the DNA is TGCAGTGCTAGTTTCGGCCGGACAGAGAGCAATCAGCCCCAGCATTTT. Translation gives CSASFGRTESNQPQHF. This rearrangement joins TRBV20-1 to TRBJ1-5; D may be TRBD1 (6 bases). There are 16 residues in the CDR3. Trimming pared 3 bases from V and 1 base from J, leaving 16 bases between. Germline V gene data show CDR1 as DFQATT and CDR2 as SNEGSKA (reference sequence).

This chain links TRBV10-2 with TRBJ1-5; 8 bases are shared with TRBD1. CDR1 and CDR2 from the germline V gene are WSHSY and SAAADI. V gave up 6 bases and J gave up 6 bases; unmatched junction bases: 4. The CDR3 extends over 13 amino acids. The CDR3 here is CASRGQGSQPQHF. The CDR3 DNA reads TGCGCCAGCAGAGGACAGGGTAGTCAGCCCCAGCATTTT.

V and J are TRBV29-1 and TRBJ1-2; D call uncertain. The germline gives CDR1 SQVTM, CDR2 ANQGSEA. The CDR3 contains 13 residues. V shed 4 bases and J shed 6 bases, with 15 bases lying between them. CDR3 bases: TGCAGCGTTGTTAGAGAATTTACTGATGGCTACACCTTC. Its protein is CSVVREFTDGYTF.

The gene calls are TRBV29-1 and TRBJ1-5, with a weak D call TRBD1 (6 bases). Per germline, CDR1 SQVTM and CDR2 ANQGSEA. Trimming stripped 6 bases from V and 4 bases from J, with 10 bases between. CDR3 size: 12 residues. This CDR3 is CSVSGANQPQHF. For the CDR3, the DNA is TGCAGCGTCTCAGGGGCAAATCAGCCCCAGCATTTT.

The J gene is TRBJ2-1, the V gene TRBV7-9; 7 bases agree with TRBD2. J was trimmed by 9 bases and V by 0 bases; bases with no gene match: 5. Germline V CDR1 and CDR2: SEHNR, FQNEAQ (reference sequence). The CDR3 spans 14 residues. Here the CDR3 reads CASSLAGGTGEQFF. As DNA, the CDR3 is TGTGCCAGCAGCTTAGCGGGAGGGACCGGTGAGCAGTTCTTC.

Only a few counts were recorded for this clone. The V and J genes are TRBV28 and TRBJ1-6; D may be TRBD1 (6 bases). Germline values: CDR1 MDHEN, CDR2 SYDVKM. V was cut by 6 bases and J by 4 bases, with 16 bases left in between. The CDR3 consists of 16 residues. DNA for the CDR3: TGTGCCAGCAGACCCAGGGGTCCCGTTTATAATTCACCCCTCCACTTT. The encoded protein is CASRPRGPVYNSPLHF.

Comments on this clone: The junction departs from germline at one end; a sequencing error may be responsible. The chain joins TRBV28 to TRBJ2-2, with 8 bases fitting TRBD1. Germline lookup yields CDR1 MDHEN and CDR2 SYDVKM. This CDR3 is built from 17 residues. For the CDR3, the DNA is TGTGCCGGCAGCCGCGACAGGGGAGGTTTGGCCACCGGGGAGCTGTTTTTT. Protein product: CAGSRDRGGLATGELFF.

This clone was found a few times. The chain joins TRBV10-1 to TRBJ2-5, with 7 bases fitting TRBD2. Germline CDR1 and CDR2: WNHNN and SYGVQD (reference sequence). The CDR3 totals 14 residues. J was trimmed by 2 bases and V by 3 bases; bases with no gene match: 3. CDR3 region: CASSDRRGQETQYF. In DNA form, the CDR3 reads TGCGCCAGCAGTGATAGGCGGGGGCAAGAGACCCAGTACTTC.

As DNA, the CDR3 is TGTGCCAGCAGCTTACAGGGACAGGGGGTTACACCCCTCCACTTT. Translated, it gives CASSLQGQGVTPLHF. The J gene is TRBJ1-6, the V gene TRBV11-2; 11 bases align to TRBD1. The V and J ends lost 2 bases and 11 bases, in that order; junction bases with no gene match: 5. This CDR3 is 15 amino acids long. Germline V lookup: CDR1 SGHAT, CDR2 FQNNGV.

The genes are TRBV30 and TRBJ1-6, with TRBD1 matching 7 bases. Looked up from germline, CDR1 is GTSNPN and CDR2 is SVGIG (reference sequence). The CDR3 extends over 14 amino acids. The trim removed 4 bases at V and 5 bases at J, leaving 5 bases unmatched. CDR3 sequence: CAWTLGQDNSPLHF. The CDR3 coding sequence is TGTGCCTGGACCCTAGGACAGGATAATTCACCCCTCCACTTT.

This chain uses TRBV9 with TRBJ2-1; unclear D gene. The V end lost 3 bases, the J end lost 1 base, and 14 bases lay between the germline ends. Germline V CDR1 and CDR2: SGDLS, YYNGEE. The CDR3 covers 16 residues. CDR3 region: CASSGTYTQSYNEQFF. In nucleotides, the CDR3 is TGTGCCAGCAGCGGCACCTATACTCAATCCTACAATGAGCAGTTCTTC. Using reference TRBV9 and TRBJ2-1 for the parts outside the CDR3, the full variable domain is DSGVTQTPKHLITATGQRVTLRCSPRSGDLSVYWYQQSLDQGLQFLIQYYNGEERAKGNILERFSAQQFPDLHSELNLSSLELGDSALYFCASSGTYTQSYNEQFFGPGTRLTVL.

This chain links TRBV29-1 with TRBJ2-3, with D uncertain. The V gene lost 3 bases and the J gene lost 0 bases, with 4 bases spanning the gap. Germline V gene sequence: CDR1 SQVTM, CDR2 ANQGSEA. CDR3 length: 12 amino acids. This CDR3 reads CSVDKSTDTQYF. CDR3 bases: TGCAGCGTTGATAAAAGCACAGATACGCAGTATTTT.

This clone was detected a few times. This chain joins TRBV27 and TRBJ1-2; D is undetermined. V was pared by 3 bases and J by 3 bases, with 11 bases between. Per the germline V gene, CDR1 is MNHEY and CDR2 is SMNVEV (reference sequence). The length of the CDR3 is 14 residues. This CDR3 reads CASSLRSTDYGYTF. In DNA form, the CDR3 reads TGTGCCAGCAGTTTGAGGTCGACTGACTATGGCTACACCTTC.